This TCR beta chain was sequenced during a study of STAT3 mutations in large granular lymphocyte leukemia. Concerning this clone itself: Its antigen is as yet unknown.

Produced via immunoSEQ multiplex PCR; TCRdb's table is partial and in-frame only. The data show 20,000 or so clones, approximately 90% seen once. The CDR3 covers 12 residues. The germline gives CDR1 MDHEN, CDR2 SYDVKM. Trimming shortened V by 8 bases and J by 7 bases, and 12 bases separated the two germline ends. Whole-study findings and limits: Every T-LGLL patient had at least one immunodominant TCRbeta clonotype.

This clonotype originated in a man aged 60 to 75 with T-cell large granular lymphocyte leukemia. Some clones in this sample may be carry-over from other donors' samples. The chain is built from TRBV28 and TRBJ1-5; TRBD1 is a possible D gene (5 bases). Material: peripheral blood mononuclear cells. The CDR3 DNA reads TGTGCCAGCCATGGATGGGGCCAGCCCCAGCATTTT. This gives the protein CASHGWGQPQHF.